The entry below gives a single T cell receptor beta chain sequence along with its context. Sequencing used immunoSEQ multiplex PCR; TCRdb keeps in-frame clones, though not all of them. Altogether 40,000 to 50,000 clones are present, just under 80% being singletons, with the ten largest covering about an eighth. Following autologous stem cell transplantation, relapse occurred in every patient, and exposure to brentuximab vedotin varied. The data originate from a study of PD-1 blockade in classical Hodgkin lymphoma. This specimen was peripheral blood mononuclear cells (PBMCs), taken at baseline. The TCR originated in a human donor with classical Hodgkin lymphoma.

The CDR3: CASSLHRDVNSYEQYF. DNA of the CDR3: TGTGCCAGCAGTTTACACCGGGACGTCAACTCCTACGAGCAGTACTTC. J is TRBJ2-7 and V is TRBV2; D is possibly TRBD1 or TRBD2 (5 bases each). CDR3 length: 16 amino acids. V lost 5 bases, J lost 0 bases, and 17 bases lay in between. Germline values: CDR1 SNHLY, CDR2 FYNNEI.